This T cell receptor beta chain was documented in a study of T cells in Graves' hyperthyroidism and ophthalmopathy. Trimming left V 1 base short and J 5 bases short, with 14 bases between. The length of the CDR3 is 14 residues. Germline CDR1 and CDR2: DFQATT and SNEGSKA (reference sequence). RNA transcripts provided the source from which TCR beta CDR3 regions were amplified. When the TCR CDR3 underwent first-round RT-PCR, the HTBI primer set was used. TCRdb re-called the multiplex PCR reads through MiXCR, storing one row per CDR3 protein. The sample records about 98,000 distinct CDR3 sequences, approximately 42% being singletons. In this sample, this clonotype turned up many times.

Sequenced material: peripheral blood or thyroid tissue (not recorded which). The TCR comes from a woman in her 30s with Graves' hyperthyroidism. V and J are TRBV20-1 and TRBJ2-5; tentatively, D is TRBD2 (5 bases). As DNA, the CDR3 is TGCAGTGCTAGAGGTCTGGAGGCCGGGGAGACCCAGTACTTC. Its protein is CSARGLEAGETQYF.